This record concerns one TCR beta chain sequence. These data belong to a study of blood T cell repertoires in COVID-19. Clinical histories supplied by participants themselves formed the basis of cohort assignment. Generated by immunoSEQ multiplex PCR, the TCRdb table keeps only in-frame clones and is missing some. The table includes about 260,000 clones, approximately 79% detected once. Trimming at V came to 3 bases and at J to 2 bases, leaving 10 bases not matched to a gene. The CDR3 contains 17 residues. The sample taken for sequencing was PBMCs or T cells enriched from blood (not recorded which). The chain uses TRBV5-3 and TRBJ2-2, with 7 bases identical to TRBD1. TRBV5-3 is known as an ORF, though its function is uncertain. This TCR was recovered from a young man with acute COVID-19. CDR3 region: CARSCPVTGANTGELFF. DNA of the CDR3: TGTGCCAGAAGCTGCCCGGTAACAGGGGCCAACACCGGGGAGCTGTTTTTT.